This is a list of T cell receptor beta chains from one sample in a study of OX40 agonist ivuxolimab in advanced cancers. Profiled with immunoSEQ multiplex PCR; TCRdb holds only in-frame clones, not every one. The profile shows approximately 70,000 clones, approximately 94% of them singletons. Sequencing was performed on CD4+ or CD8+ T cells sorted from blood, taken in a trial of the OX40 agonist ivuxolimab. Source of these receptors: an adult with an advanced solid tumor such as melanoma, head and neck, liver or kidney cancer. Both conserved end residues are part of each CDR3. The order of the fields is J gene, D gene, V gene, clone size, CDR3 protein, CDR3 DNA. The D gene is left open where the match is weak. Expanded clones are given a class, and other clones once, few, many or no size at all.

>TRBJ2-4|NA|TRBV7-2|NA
CASSFPPRTERAKNIQYF
TGTGCCAGCAGCTTCCCTCCGCGGACAGAACGAGCCAAAAACATTCAGTACTTC
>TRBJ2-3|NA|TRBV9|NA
CASSVGGLQSDTQYF
TGTGCCAGCAGCGTAGGTGGACTCCAATCAGATACGCAGTATTTT
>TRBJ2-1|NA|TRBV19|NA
CASSMKVGYNEQFF
TGTGCCAGTAGTATGAAAGTTGGGTACAATGAGCAGTTCTTC
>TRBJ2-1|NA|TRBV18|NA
CASSPKNRDGNNEQFF
TGTGCCAGCTCACCCAAGAACCGGGACGGGAACAATGAGCAGTTCTTC
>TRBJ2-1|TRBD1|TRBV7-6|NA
CASSLGPTGLGNEQFF
TGTGCCAGCAGCTTAGGGCCGACAGGGTTGGGCAATGAGCAGTTCTTC
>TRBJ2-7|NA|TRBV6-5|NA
CASSPSSGEQYF
TGTGCCAGCAGTCCCTCTTCCGGCGAGCAGTACTTC
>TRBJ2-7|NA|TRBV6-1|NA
CASSEVQLAYEQYF
TGTGCCAGCAGTGAAGTGCAACTAGCTTACGAGCAGTACTTC
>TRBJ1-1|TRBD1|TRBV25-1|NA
CASSEGTGTEAFF
TGTGCCAGCAGTGAGGGGACAGGCACTGAAGCTTTCTTT
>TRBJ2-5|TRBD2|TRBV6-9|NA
CASSYPRLAGGHHQETQYF
TGTGCCAGCAGTTATCCCCGACTAGCGGGAGGGCACCACCAAGAGACCCAGTACTTC
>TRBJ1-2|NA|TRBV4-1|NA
CASSQVAVANYGYTF
TGCGCCAGCAGCCAGGTTGCGGTGGCTAACTATGGCTACACCTTC
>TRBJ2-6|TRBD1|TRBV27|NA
CASSSPRREQGALPAGANVLTF
TGTGCCAGCAGTTCCCCTAGGCGGGAACAGGGGGCATTGCCGGCTGGGGCCAACGTCCTGACTTTC
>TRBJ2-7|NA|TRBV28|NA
CASVGLGSWYEQYF
TGTGCCAGCGTAGGACTGGGCTCTTGGTACGAGCAGTACTTC
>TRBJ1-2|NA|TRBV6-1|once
CASALTANYGYTF
TGTGCCAGCGCTCTGACAGCTAACTATGGCTACACCTTC
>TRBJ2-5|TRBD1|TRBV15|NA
CATSRGTGSEETQYF
TGTGCCACCAGCAGGGGGACAGGGAGTGAAGAGACCCAGTACTTC
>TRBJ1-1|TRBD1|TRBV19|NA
CASSPGGWDTEAFF
TGTGCCAGTAGTCCAGGGGGCTGGGACACTGAAGCTTTCTTT
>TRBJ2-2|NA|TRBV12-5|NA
CASTGTGELFF
TGTGCTAGTACGGGCACCGGGGAGCTGTTTTTT
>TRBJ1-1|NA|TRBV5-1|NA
CASSLYGGSDTEAFF
TGCGCCAGCAGCTTGTACGGGGGGTCGGACACTGAAGCTTTCTTT
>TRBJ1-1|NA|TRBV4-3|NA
CASSQFQGIEAFF
TGCGCCAGCAGCCAATTCCAGGGTATTGAAGCTTTCTTT
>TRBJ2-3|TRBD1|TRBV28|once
CASSLDRASDTQYF
TGTGCCAGCAGCCTGGACAGGGCATCAGATACGCAGTATTTT
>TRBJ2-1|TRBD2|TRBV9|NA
CASSGLAGGRNEQFF
TGTGCCAGCAGCGGACTAGCGGGGGGAAGGAATGAGCAGTTCTTC
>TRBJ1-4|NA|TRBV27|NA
CASSSLGGKLFF
TGTGCCAGCAGTTCTCTGGGTGGAAAACTGTTTTTT
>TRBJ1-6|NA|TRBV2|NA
CASSEVYGESPLHF
TGTGCCAGCAGTGAAGTATATGGGGAATCACCCCTCCACTTT
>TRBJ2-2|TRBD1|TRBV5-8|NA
CASSKGAGELFF
TGTGCCAGCAGCAAGGGGGCGGGGGAGCTGTTTTTT
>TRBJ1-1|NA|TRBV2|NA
CASSDSVVLNTEAFF
TGTGCCAGCAGTGATTCTGTGGTTTTGAACACTGAAGCTTTCTTT
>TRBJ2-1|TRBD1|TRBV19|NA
CASSTTTGTGNFDNEQFF
TGTGCCAGTAGTACAACGACCGGGACAGGGAATTTCGACAATGAGCAGTTCTTC
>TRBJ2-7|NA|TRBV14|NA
CASSLTGSDEQYF
TGTGCCAGCAGCCTAACGGGGTCGGACGAGCAGTACTTC
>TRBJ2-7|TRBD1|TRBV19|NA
CASTPTGLYEQYF
TGTGCCAGTACCCCGACAGGGCTCTACGAGCAGTACTTC
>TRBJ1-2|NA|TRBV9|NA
CASSVDTAIYGYTF
TGTGCCAGCAGCGTAGATACAGCAATCTATGGCTACACCTTC
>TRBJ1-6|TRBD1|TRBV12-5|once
CASGLGTGPGSPLHF
TGTGCTAGTGGTTTGGGGACAGGGCCGGGTTCACCCCTCCACTTT
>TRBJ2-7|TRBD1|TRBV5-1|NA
CASSPGQDPYEQYF
TGCGCCAGCAGCCCGGGACAGGATCCCTACGAGCAGTACTTC
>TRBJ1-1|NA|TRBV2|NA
CASRWRQGPYLNTEAFF
TGTGCCAGCAGATGGAGACAAGGCCCTTATTTGAACACTGAAGCTTTCTTT
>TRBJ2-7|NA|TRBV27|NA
CASSPSVAPYEQYF
TGTGCCAGCAGTCCGTCAGTTGCCCCCTACGAGCAGTACTTC
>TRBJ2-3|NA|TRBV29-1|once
CSVAGGLDTQYF
TGCAGCGTTGCTGGGGGCTTGGATACGCAGTATTTT
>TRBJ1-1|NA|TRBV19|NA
CASNRPGHYGNTEAFF
TGTGCCAGTAACCGACCCGGACACTACGGGAACACTGAAGCTTTCTTT
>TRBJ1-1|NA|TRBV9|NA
CASSSGRQNTEAFF
TGTGCCAGCAGCTCGGGACGTCAGAACACTGAAGCTTTCTTT
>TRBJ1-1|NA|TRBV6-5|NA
CASSYLGTEAFF
TGTGCCAGCAGTTATCTTGGCACTGAAGCTTTCTTT
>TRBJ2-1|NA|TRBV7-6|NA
CASSLEGGSYNEQFF
TGTGCCAGCAGCTTAGAGGGGGGTTCCTACAATGAGCAGTTCTTC
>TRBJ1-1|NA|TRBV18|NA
CASSQGGGMNTEAFF
TGTGCCAGCTCCCAAGGAGGAGGGATGAACACTGAAGCTTTCTTT
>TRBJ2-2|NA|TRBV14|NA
CASSHLETSPPGELFF
TGTGCCAGCAGCCATCTCGAAACCTCCCCCCCCGGGGAGCTGTTTTTT
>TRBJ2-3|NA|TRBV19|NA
CASSSLTDTQYF
TGTGCCAGTAGTTCTCTTACAGATACGCAGTATTTT
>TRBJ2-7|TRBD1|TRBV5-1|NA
CASSSNLDRSYEQYF
TGCGCCAGCAGCTCCAACTTGGACAGGTCCTACGAGCAGTACTTC
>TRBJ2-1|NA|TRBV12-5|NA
CASGLLAVPVQGDEQFF
TGTGCTAGTGGTTTATTAGCCGTTCCCGTTCAGGGAGATGAGCAGTTCTTC
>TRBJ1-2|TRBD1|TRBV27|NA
CASSLGTGYYGYTF
TGTGCCAGCAGTTTGGGGACAGGGTACTATGGCTACACCTTC
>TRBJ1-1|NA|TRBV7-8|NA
CASSSRVEWDTEAFF
TGTGCCAGCAGCTCCCGGGTGGAGTGGGACACTGAAGCTTTCTTT
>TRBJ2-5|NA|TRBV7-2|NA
CASSLDGRGDFQETQYF
TGTGCCAGCAGCTTAGACGGGCGCGGAGACTTCCAAGAGACCCAGTACTTC
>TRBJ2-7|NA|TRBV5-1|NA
CASSLLGPSPSQDEQYF
TGCGCCAGCAGCTTGCTTGGGCCTAGCCCATCCCAAGACGAGCAGTACTTC
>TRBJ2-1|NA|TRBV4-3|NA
CASSQDRTGHFGGGEQFF
TGCGCCAGCAGCCAAGATCGAACGGGCCATTTTGGCGGCGGGGAGCAGTTCTTC
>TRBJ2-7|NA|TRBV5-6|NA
CASSQLPGETYEQYF
TGTGCCAGCAGTCAGCTTCCCGGGGAAACCTACGAGCAGTACTTC
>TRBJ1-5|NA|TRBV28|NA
CASSQGPNQPQHF
TGTGCCAGCAGCCAGGGGCCCAATCAGCCCCAGCATTTT
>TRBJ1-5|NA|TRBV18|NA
CASSPTTGRYSNQPQHF
TGTGCCAGCTCACCAACGACAGGCCGCTATAGCAATCAGCCCCAGCATTTT
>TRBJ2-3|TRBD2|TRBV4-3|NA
CASSQDILLAGKDTQYF
TGCGCCAGCAGCCAAGATATTTTACTAGCGGGGAAAGATACGCAGTATTTT
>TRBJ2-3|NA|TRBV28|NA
CASKYRARLLTDTQYF
TGTGCCAGCAAATACAGGGCCCGACTCCTCACAGATACGCAGTATTTT
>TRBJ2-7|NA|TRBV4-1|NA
CASSQGPWDEQYF
TGCGCCAGCAGCCAAGGCCCGTGGGACGAGCAGTACTTC
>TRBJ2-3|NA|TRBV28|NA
CASSSALQSPLTDTQYF
TGTGCCAGCAGTTCCGCACTACAAAGTCCTCTCACAGATACGCAGTATTTT